This is a list of T cell receptor beta chains from one sample in a study of Graves' ophthalmopathy and Graves' hyperthyroidism. TCRdb independently ran MiXCR on the multiplex PCR reads; one entry per CDR3 protein. The sample records 600,000 to 700,000 distinct CDR3 sequences, about two fifths being singletons. Sequencing was done on a sample of peripheral blood. These receptors were taken from an adult man with Graves' ophthalmopathy. CDR3s include the opening cysteine and the closing phenylalanine or tryptophan. Fields, in order: J gene, V gene, clone size, D gene, CDR3 DNA, CDR3 protein. A D gene is named only where the DNA matches it firmly. Clone size is not always given. Where it is, it says once, few, many or a class for expanded clones.

TRBJ1-3,TRBV20-1,many,-,TGCAGTGTGCGTCCGGGGACTGGAAACACCATATATTTT,CSVRPGTGNTIYF
TRBJ1-1,TRBV6-6,many,-,TGTGCCAGCACCCAGACAGGGAACACTGAAGCTTTCTTT,CASTQTGNTEAFF
TRBJ2-7,TRBV15,many,TRBD1,TGTGCCACCAAAAAGGGCCTTGGGACAGAATACGAGCAGTACTTC,CATKKGLGTEYEQYF
TRBJ2-7,TRBV7-2,-,TRBD1,TGTGCCAACAGTCCACGGACAGGGGGCTACGAGCAGTACTTC,CANSPRTGGYEQYF
TRBJ2-7,TRBV15,many,-,TGTGCCACCAGCAGAGATCGAGGCGGGGTTAGCTCCTACGAGCAGTACTTC,CATSRDRGGVSSYEQYF
TRBJ1-2,TRBV27,many,-,TGTGCCAGCAGTTCCTCCTTGGGCTATGGCTACACCTTC,CASSSSLGYGYTF
TRBJ2-5,TRBV20-1,-,-,TGCAGTGCTAGTAGCACAGATACGCAGTACTTC,CSASSTDTQYF
TRBJ1-1,TRBV29-1,many,-,TGCAGCGTTGACGTCCAGGGTGGCACTGAAGCTTTCTTT,CSVDVQGGTEAFF
TRBJ2-5,TRBV7-3,-,-,TGTGCCAGCAGCATTCGCCTAGGTGGAGAGACCCAGTACTTC,CASSIRLGGETQYF
TRBJ1-1,TRBV9,once,-,TGTGCCAGCAGCCAAGATCAGCGCGGGGCGTACAATGAAGCTTTCTTT,CASSQDQRGAYNEAFF
TRBJ1-1,TRBV7-4,-,TRBD1,TGTGCCATCAGACAGGGAAGGAACACTGAAGCTTTCTTT,CAIRQGRNTEAFF
TRBJ2-5,TRBV10-3,-,-,TGTGCCAGCAGTTTTGGCAGGGGGGGCCAGCCCCAGTACTTC,CASSFGRGGQPQYF
TRBJ2-2,TRBV7-2,-,-,TGTGCCAGCAGCTTTCACGTGAACACCGGGGAGCTGTTTTTT,CASSFHVNTGELFF
TRBJ2-5,TRBV7-3,many,TRBD1,TGTGCCAGCAGCATCGGGACAGGGGGCTTCGAGACCCAGTACTTC,CASSIGTGGFETQYF
TRBJ2-6,TRBV25-1,-,-,TGTGCCAGCAGTGGGGGAGGACAGTTCTCTGGGGCCAACGTCCTGGCTTTC,CASSGGGQFSGANVLAF
TRBJ1-5,TRBV2,-,-,TGTGCCAGCGGAGACAGAAACAATCAGCCCCAGCATTTT,CASGDRNNQPQHF
TRBJ2-7,TRBV19,-,-,TGTGCCAGTAGCGGGGGAACTTACGAGCAGTACTTC,CASSGGTYEQYF
TRBJ2-1,TRBV15,-,TRBD2,TGTGCCACCAGCGGGGGGTCGGGGGGGGGCTACAATGAGCAGTTCTTC,CATSGGSGGGYNEQFF
TRBJ2-1,TRBV20-1,-,TRBD1,TGCAGTGCTAGAGTTCGGGACAGGGGGCAGTTCTTC,CSARVRDRGQFF
TRBJ1-5,TRBV7-9,-,-,TGCGCCAGCAGCCCTTACGCCGGTGGGCCCCAGCATTTT,CASSPYAGGPQHF
TRBJ2-2,TRBV24-1,-,TRBD1,TGTGCCACCAGTGATTCCAACAGGGGCACCGGGGAGCTGTTTTTT,CATSDSNRGTGELFF
TRBJ1-6,TRBV5-5,few,-,TGTACCAGCAGCTTAACGTCAGTGGCATCCTATAATTCACCCCTCCACTTT,CTSSLTSVASYNSPLHF
TRBJ1-2,TRBV2,-,-,TGTGCCTGGAGTGTCGGCAGCCATGGCTACACCTTC,CAWSVGSHGYTF
TRBJ1-2,TRBV29-1,-,-,TGCAGCGTTGGAAGGGGGGTCTATGGCTACACCTTC,CSVGRGVYGYTF
TRBJ1-4,TRBV5-1,-,-,TGCGCCAGCAGCAAGGACGGGGAAAAACTGTTTTTT,CASSKDGEKLFF
TRBJ2-6,TRBV7-3,many,TRBD1,TGTGCCAGCAGCCCCGGACAGGGGACTCTCTCTGGGGCCAACGTCCTGACTTTC,CASSPGQGTLSGANVLTF
TRBJ2-5,TRBV20-1,many,-,TGCAGTGTTCAATTCCAAGAGACCCAGTACTTC,CSVQFQETQYF
TRBJ1-5,TRBV6-5,-,-,TGTGCCAGCAGCCAAGATCCTGGGGGGGTACAGCCCCAGCATTTT,CASSQDPGGVQPQHF
TRBJ2-5,TRBV7-9,many,TRBD2,TGTGCCAGCAGCTTAAGGAAACTAGCGGGGCAAGAGACCCAGTACTTC,CASSLRKLAGQETQYF
TRBJ2-2,TRBV20-1,-,-,TGCAGTGCTGGCGATGGTAGCTCCGGGGAGCTGTTTTTT,CSAGDGSSGELFF
TRBJ1-5,TRBV29-1,once,-,TGCAGCGTTGAGGCAGGGGACAATCAGCCCCAGCATTTT,CSVEAGDNQPQHF
TRBJ2-7,TRBV14,-,-,TGTGCCAGCAGCCAAGAGTACAGTCTAGCCTACGAGCAGTACTTC,CASSQEYSLAYEQYF
TRBJ2-5,TRBV14,many,-,TGTGCCAGCAGCCCCGGGGTGAGGCGGGCTCCAGAGACCCAGTACTTC,CASSPGVRRAPETQYF
TRBJ2-5,TRBV19,many,TRBD2,TGTGCCAGTAGTGCAAGACTAGCGGGGGAGACCCAGTACTTC,CASSARLAGETQYF
TRBJ2-7,TRBV24-1,many,TRBD1,TGTGCCACCAGTGACGTGTCAGGGGGCTACGAGCAGTACTTC,CATSDVSGGYEQYF
TRBJ1-2,TRBV29-1,many,TRBD1,TGCAGCGTTGTTCCCGGACAGGCGAGCTATGGCTACACCTTC,CSVVPGQASYGYTF
TRBJ1-5,TRBV29-1,many,TRBD1,TGCAGCGCCCGCTTCAACAGGGGACCGGGTCAGCCCCAGCATTTT,CSARFNRGPGQPQHF
TRBJ1-2,TRBV9,many,-,TGTGCCAGCAGCGTAGATCCCACGCGGGGATTGTCCAACTATGGCTACACCTTC,CASSVDPTRGLSNYGYTF
TRBJ1-2,TRBV20-1,few,-,TGCAGTGCCCCCCGGGGCGACTATGGCTACACCTTC,CSAPRGDYGYTF
TRBJ2-5,TRBV7-9,-,-,TGTGCCAGCAGCTTAAAGCCTACAGCCAGCGCGCAAGAGACCCAGTACTTC,CASSLKPTASAQETQYF
TRBJ1-1,TRBV12-3/TRBV12-4,few,-,TGTGCCAGCAGGGGCACACATAACACTGAAGCTTTCTTT,CASRGTHNTEAFF
TRBJ1-2,TRBV25-1,-,TRBD1,TGTGCCAGCAAGGACAGGGTAAATGGCTACACCTTC,CASKDRVNGYTF
TRBJ2-6,TRBV7-9,-,TRBD1,TGTGCCAGCAGCACGGGGACAGGGGGCGCGATCTCCTCAGGGGCCAACGACCCGAGTTTC,CASSTGTGGAISSGANDPSF
TRBJ1-3,TRBV12-3/TRBV12-4,-,TRBD1,TGTGCCAGCAGTCCGACCCGGGACAGGGGAAGTGGAAACACCATATATTTT,CASSPTRDRGSGNTIYF
TRBJ1-2,TRBV7-9,few,-,TGTGCCAGCAGCCAAGAAGGACCCAGGAGGGCCTATGGCTACACCTTC,CASSQEGPRRAYGYTF
TRBJ1-1,TRBV13,-,-,TGTGCCAGCAGCTTAGGTGGGAGAGAGATGAACACTGAAGCTTTCTTT,CASSLGGREMNTEAFF
TRBJ2-5,TRBV11-3,many,-,TGTGCCAGCAGCTCTTCGGGGGTAGAGACCCAGTACTTC,CASSSSGVETQYF